This TCR beta chain was identified during a study of blood T cell repertoires in COVID-19. Turning to the study itself: Spain, Italy and the United States supplied samples that represented acute and convalescent COVID-19. PBMCs, B-cell-depleted T cells, or T cells provided the cDNA or gDNA that made up the material.

J lost 3 bases, V lost 9 bases, and 9 bases had no gene match. Germline V gene lookup returns CDR1 LNHDA and CDR2 SQIVND (reference sequence). The CDR3 has 15 residues. Original processing methods: The authors estimated nucleated cell counts from reference gene primer amplification. The data were produced by immunoSEQ multiplex PCR, yet TCRdb's version contains in-frame clones alone and is incomplete. The V and J calls and clone size were taken over from that table, and D and trimming were inferred from the DNA. The sample shows 450,000 to 500,000 clones, approximately 85% of them seen only once. The chain has TRBV19 and TRBJ1-4, with 8 bases that match TRBD1. Sequencing was performed on peripheral blood. The TCR comes from a human donor in a cohort sampled during active COVID-19. The CDR3 protein is CARSDQTGANEKLFF. The CDR3 nucleotides read TGTGCCAGGTCAGACCAGACAGGGGCTAATGAAAAACTGTTTTTT.